Below, 20 T cell receptor beta chains from the same sample are listed, as sequenced in a study of OX40 agonist ivuxolimab in advanced cancers. The method was immunoSEQ multiplex PCR; TCRdb's version includes in-frame clones alone and lacks a portion of them. This repertoire shows around 11,000 clones, around 74% found once; its top ten account for approximately 40%. This material consisted of CD4+ or CD8+ T cells sorted from blood, taken in a trial of the OX40 agonist ivuxolimab. Receptors originate from an adult with an advanced solid tumor such as melanoma, head and neck, liver or kidney cancer.

J is TRBJ2-5 and V is TRBV5-1; no definite D call. The CDR3 is 13 amino acids. With 2 bases removed from V and 10 bases from J, the gap between germline ends came to 15 bases. Germline CDR1 SGHRS, CDR2 YFSETQ. Written as DNA, the CDR3 is TGCGCCAGCAGCTTAAATAGCCCAGAGGTCCAGTACTTC. This translates into CASSLNSPEVQYF.

The chain uses TRBV7-9 and TRBJ1-2; D perhaps matches TRBD1 (5 bases). Per germline, CDR1 SEHNR and CDR2 FQNEAQ (reference sequence). V dropped 3 bases and J dropped 7 bases, with 9 bases sitting between them. CDR3 length equals 12 residues. The CDR3 sequence: CASSFRQGGYTF. In DNA form, the CDR3 reads TGTGCCAGCAGCTTTAGGCAGGGTGGCTACACCTTC.

The V and J genes are TRBV4-3 and TRBJ2-1; D is perhaps TRBD2 (7 bases). CDR3 length equals 15 residues. Germline CDR1 and CDR2: LGHNA and YSLEER. The V and J ends lost 0 bases and 10 bases respectively, with 16 bases between them. The CDR3 reads CASSQEEREGGEQFF. The CDR3 DNA is TGCGCCAGCAGCCAAGAAGAGCGGGAAGGGGGGGAGCAGTTCTTC.

This sequence joins TRBV7-9 and TRBJ2-7; a possible D gene is TRBD2 (6 bases). This CDR3 comprises 13 residues. The V end lost 1 base, the J end lost 11 bases, and 15 bases lay between the germline ends. Germline assignment: CDR1 SEHNR and CDR2 FQNEAQ (reference sequence). CDR3 DNA sequence: TGTGCCAGCAGCTTAGGAGGTCACCGGAGGGAGTACTTC. It yields the protein CASSLGGHRREYF.

This rearrangement joins TRBV19 to TRBJ2-7, with 9 bases fitting TRBD1. Losses at the gene ends were 9 bases for V and 4 bases for J; bases not matched to a gene: 7. Germline CDR1 and CDR2: LNHDA and SQIVND (reference sequence). The CDR3 spans 13 residues. CDR3 DNA sequence: TGTGCCAGAAAGGTAGGACAGGGGTACGAGCAGTACTTC. Residues: CARKVGQGYEQYF.

This clone has just a few counts. The chain has TRBV4-2 and TRBJ2-5, with 7 positions matching TRBD1. The germline gives CDR1 LGHNA, CDR2 YNFKEQ. The trim removed 5 bases at V and 2 bases at J, leaving 14 bases unmatched. The CDR3 loop spans 17 amino acids. DNA for the CDR3: TGTGCCAGCAGCGGAAGAGCAGACACAGGGGCACAAGAGACCCAGTACTTC. Amino acid sequence: CASSGRADTGAQETQYF.

The V and J genes are TRBV19 and TRBJ1-4; D is undetermined. V lost 3 bases and J lost 3, with 8 bases in between. Germline CDR1 is LNHDA and CDR2 is SQIVND (reference sequence). The length of the CDR3 is 14 residues. CDR3 in amino acids: CASSIRVANEKLFF. The CDR3 coding sequence is TGTGCCAGTAGTATTCGGGTAGCTAATGAAAAACTGTTTTTT.

Here the CDR3 DNA reads TGTGCCAGCAGCCCCCCTACAGAAGAAGCTTTCTTT. Translating gives CASSPPTEEAFF. This chain connects TRBV4-2 to TRBJ1-1; D not resolved. CDR3 length: 12 residues. Trimming pared 4 bases from V and 8 bases from J, leaving 11 bases between. CDR1 LGHNA and CDR2 YNFKEQ come from the germline V gene.

This sequence joins TRBV30 and TRBJ1-2; the D gene is possibly TRBD1 (6 bases). With 2 bases removed from V and 2 bases from J, the gap between germline ends came to 9 bases. The length of the CDR3 is 13 residues. Germline CDR1 is GTSNPN and CDR2 is SVGIG (reference sequence). For the CDR3, the DNA is TGTGCCTGGAGTCCTACAGGGAACTATGGCTACACCTTC. Encoded protein: CAWSPTGNYGYTF.

This clone was detected only a few times. This sequence joins TRBV11-3 and TRBJ2-7; D remains ambiguous. Germline V lookup: CDR1 SGHNT, CDR2 YENEEA. The length of the CDR3 is 17 residues. V was cut by 2 bases and J by 0 bases, with 17 bases left in between. The DNA of the CDR3 is TGTGCCAGCAGCTTAACCGGGCAGTACCGGTTCTCCTACGAGCAGTACTTC. This translates into CASSLTGQYRFSYEQYF.

The CDR3 DNA follows: TGTGCCAGCAGCGACGGTTCCGGAAACACCATATATTTT. Protein sequence: CASSDGSGNTIYF. This chain uses TRBV9 with TRBJ1-3, with no clear D. CDR1 and CDR2 (germline): SGDLS, YYNGEE. V was shortened by 3 bases and J by 4 bases, with 8 bases between the two germline ends. This CDR3 is 13 amino acids long.

The chain has TRBV11-2 and TRBJ2-7, with 10 nucleotides matching TRBD1. The junction had 7 bases not matched to a gene; V was cut back by 6 bases and J by 8 bases. CDR1 is SGHAT, CDR2 FQNNGV, per germline. This CDR3 spans 13 amino acids. CDR3 sequence: CASSGTGDMQQYF. Written as DNA, the CDR3 is TGTGCCAGCAGTGGGACAGGGGATATGCAGCAGTACTTC.

V and J are TRBV27 and TRBJ2-7, with 7 bases identical to TRBD2. With 3 bases clipped from V and 5 bases from J, the junction kept 7 bases outside the gene matches. The CDR3 has 14 amino acids. CDR1 is MNHEY and CDR2 is SMNVEV in the germline V gene (reference sequence). The CDR3 region is CASSFLAGVNEQYF. The CDR3, as DNA: TGTGCCAGCAGTTTTCTCGCGGGAGTAAACGAGCAGTACTTC.

This clone was observed a single time. Here the CDR3 DNA reads TGTGCCAGCATGCTTTCTGGGGCCAACGTCCTGACTTTC. This gives the protein CASMLSGANVLTF. This rearrangement joins TRBV5-6 to TRBJ2-6; D is undetermined. This CDR3 region has 13 residues. CDR1 is SGHDT and CDR2 is YYEEEE in the germline V gene. Deletions cut 6 bases from V and 1 base from J, with 5 bases between. Full variable domain (missing parts from reference TRBV5-6 and TRBJ2-6): DAGVTQSPTHLIKTRGQQVTLRCSPKSGHDTVSWYQQALGQGPQFIFQYYEEEERQRGNFPDRFSGHQFPNYSSELNVNALLLGDSALYLCASMLSGANVLTFGAGSRLTVL.

This clone was counted a few times. The chain links TRBV9 to TRBJ2-2; 7 nucleotides match TRBD1. CDR1 SGDLS and CDR2 YYNGEE come from the germline V gene. The J segment lost 6 bases and the V segment lost 4 bases, leaving 6 bases of the junction unmatched. The CDR3 sequence is 14 residues long. The CDR3 nucleotides are TGTGCCAGCAGCCTTCAACAGGGGCCCGGGGAGCTGTTTTTT. Translated: CASSLQQGPGELFF.

CDR3 protein: CASSPRGGANTGELFF. The DNA for the CDR3 is TGTGCCAGCAGCCCACGGGGGGGGGCGAACACCGGGGAGCTGTTTTTT. This chain links TRBV7-9 with TRBJ2-2; TRBD2 matches 8 bases. This CDR3 is 16 amino acids long. From germline, CDR1 is SEHNR and CDR2 FQNEAQ (reference sequence). V was clipped by 5 bases and J by 0 bases; unmatched bases: 5. Full variable domain (remainder filled in from reference TRBV7-9 and TRBJ2-2): DTGVSQNPRHKITKRGQNVTFRCDPISEHNRLYWYRQTLGQGPEFLTYFQNEAQLEKSRLLSDRFSAERPKGSFSTLEIQRTEQGDSAMYLCASSPRGGANTGELFFGEGSRLTVL.

This sequence joins TRBV7-2 and TRBJ2-3; possible D gene TRBD2, 5 bases. Germline CDR1 reads SGHTA; CDR2 reads FQGNSA. V lost 1 base and J 0 bases, leaving 11 bases between the germline ends. The CDR3 contains 16 residues. CDR3: CASSLGVRTSTDTQYF. DNA for the CDR3: TGTGCCAGCAGCTTAGGTGTGCGGACTAGCACAGATACGCAGTATTTT.

The chain is built from TRBV7-8 and TRBJ2-7; D not certain. The CDR3 contains 13 residues. Trimming shortened V by 2 bases and J by 5 bases, and 10 bases separated the two germline ends. The germline V gene has CDR1 SGHVS and CDR2 FQNEAQ. DNA for the CDR3: TGTGCCAGCAGCTTATTTAGGGTCCACGAGCAGTACTTC. Its protein is CASSLFRVHEQYF.

The chain joins TRBV6-4 to TRBJ2-3; D ambiguous. V dropped 2 bases and J dropped 0 bases, with 3 bases sitting between them. This CDR3 has 13 amino acids. Germline V gene lookup returns CDR1 MRHNA and CDR2 SNTAGT. Here the CDR3 reads CASSDDSTDTQYF. The CDR3 DNA reads as TGTGCCAGCAGTGACGACAGCACAGATACGCAGTATTTT.

This clone was counted a few times. V gene TRBV6-6 combines with J gene TRBJ1-5, with TRBD1 matching over 9 bases. The length of the CDR3 is 15 residues. Losses at the gene ends were 5 bases for V and 1 base for J; bases not matched to a gene: 3. Germline-derived CDR1 and CDR2 are MNHNY and SVGAGI (reference sequence). The CDR3 coding sequence is TGTGCCAGCAGTACAGGGGGCTTCAGCAATCAGCCCCAGCATTTT. As protein: CASSTGGFSNQPQHF.